This T cell receptor beta chain was captured in a study of cytotoxic CD8 clonotypes in ibrutinib-treated CLL (dated by TCRdb to the early 2020s). Looking at the study overall: The cohort was composed of 11 relapsed/refractory and roughly 15 treatment-naive patients; IGHV unmutated status was identified in 17 patients. All remission and progressive disease samples were collected while patients were still receiving ibrutinib. Cryopreserved peripheral blood mononuclear cells were collected at three points: before therapy, at response, and at either sustained remission or disease progression. Partial responses were observed in roughly 24 patients and complete responses in 2; after a median follow-up of around 68 months, remission was maintained in 15 or so patients and progression was observed in some 12. Of the roughly 86 people in the trial, around 24 had longitudinal samples available. An average of 255,043 productive templates and approximately 91,000 productive rearrangements was obtained per sample. Response samples were taken after a median of roughly 12 months on treatment, ranging from roughly 6 to 36 months.

In light of the paper, this sample's time point label describes: progressive disease on ibrutinib. For TCR beta library preparation, approximately 2 micrograms of genomic DNA was extracted from cryopreserved PBMCs. Longitudinal blood samples from CLL patients on ibrutinib monotherapy underwent high-throughput TCR beta sequencing. The patients were enrolled in a single-center, open-label phase 2 trial of ibrutinib monotherapy. Results and caveats for the whole study, not just this receptor: Public clonotypes were rare and either contracted or stayed stable during treatment, and the rise in clonality at ibrutinib response reflected the expansion of private clonotypes. Sampling times were not matched between sustained-remission and progressing patients, and lymph node repertoires were not studied. Clonality rose at ibrutinib response, remained stable during sustained remission, and dropped back toward baseline at progression. Baseline clonality exceeded that of age-matched healthy donors and correlated strongly with circulating CD8+ T-cell counts.

Comments on this clone: Its antigen is not yet known. No much larger clone exists at a distance of one base, and base qualities are not known.

V loses 1 base of germline sequence and J loses 4 bases, and the interval between the two ends is 20 bases. CDR3 length: 17 amino acids, cysteine to phenylalanine. Only CDR3 DNA remains: 51 bases, in frame from the first base. CDR1 and CDR2, per the germline V gene (reference sequence), are SEHNR and FQNEAQ. A MiSeq instrument was used for deep resolution sequencing, which targeted depths ranging from 1 in 1 million up to 1 in 200,000 T cells, with coverage averaging 10x for each clonotype. The immunoSEQ hsTCRB Kit was used to generate TCR beta libraries. From the authors' description of their analysis: ImmunoSEQ Data Assistant and ImmunoSEQ Analyzer were used for data analysis, and V, D and J genes were assigned according to IMGT definitions. Clonality was computed as one minus normalized Shannon entropy of productive rearrangement frequencies, ranging from 0 to 1. Only overrepresented clonotypes making up at least 0.05% of the repertoire of each patient were included in the public clonotype analysis. Roughly 13 repertoires from age-matched healthy donors, obtained from immuneACCESS, served as clonality controls. The table comes from immuneACCESS by way of TCRdb, which keeps in-frame sequences with V and J called. Part of the clones is missing from these tables; in studies checked, under half for an unresolved V gene and the rest for unknown reasons. V, J and clone size were drawn from that table, and D and trimming were deduced from the DNA. A total of 35,000 to 50,000 clones appear in this sample, roughly three quarters of them only once. About 9.4% of the sample is taken by the ten largest.

This clonotype was sampled from a human donor with chronic lymphocytic leukemia. The chain was built from TRBV7-9 and TRBJ2-7; the D match is possibly TRBD1 or TRBD2, with 6 bases aligned in each. The specimen was PBMCs, collected at disease progression, from a patient treated with ibrutinib. The CDR3 reads CASSLELGGAGVYEQYF. The DNA sequence follows: TGTGCCAGCAGCTTAGAGTTGGGGGGCGCGGGCGTTTACGAGCAGTACTTC.